This TCR beta chain was captured by sequencing in a study of identical twins. The table lists this clonotype with many counts. The CDR3 consists of 12 residues. CDR1 is LGHDT, CDR2 YNNKEL, per germline (reference sequence). The V gene lost 0 bases and the J gene lost 2 bases, with 2 bases spanning the gap. One entry per CDR3 protein results from TCRdb running MiXCR on the 5' RACE reads. The sample gives approximately 1.8 million distinct CDR3 sequences, 25% to 35% of which show up once; approximately 0.25% is in the top ten. Sequenced: cord blood. This sequence joins TRBV3-1 and TRBJ2-7, with unresolved D. The clonotype was recovered from a newborn girl in good health. CDR3 in amino acids: CASSQEPYEQYF. Written as DNA, the CDR3 is TGTGCCAGCAGCCAAGAACCCTACGAGCAGTACTTC.